This passage covers 15 T cell receptor beta chains from one sample sequenced in a study of blood T cell repertoires in COVID-19. Measured with immunoSEQ multiplex PCR; TCRdb has only the in-frame clones, and not every one. The repertoire holds about 140,000 clones, with 82% as singletons. Material: peripheral blood. The origin of the receptors is a woman over 75 with acute or convalescent COVID-19.

The rearrangement links TRBV7-6 to TRBJ2-1, with 9 bases identical to TRBD1. CDR3 length equals 14 residues. Germline V gives CDR1 SGHVS, CDR2 FNYEAQ. With 1 base clipped from V and 7 bases from J, the junction kept 2 bases outside the gene matches. The CDR3 DNA reads as TGTGCCAGCAGCTTAGGAGGACAGGGGAATGAGCAGTTCTTC. Residues: CASSLGGQGNEQFF.

The V gene is TRBV27, the J gene TRBJ2-3, with 7 bases matching TRBD2. Germline trimming cut 3 bases from V and 4 bases from J; bases unmatched to any gene: 7. From germline, CDR1 is MNHEY and CDR2 SMNVEV (reference sequence). This CDR3 comprises 15 residues. The CDR3 is CASSFFAGASDTQYF. The CDR3 bases are TGTGCCAGCAGTTTCTTTGCGGGAGCATCAGATACGCAGTATTTT.

V is TRBV15 and J is TRBJ2-2; no clear D gene. This CDR3 comprises 15 residues. Germline CDR1 LNHNV, CDR2 YYDKDF (reference sequence). Trimming removed 1 base from V and 0 bases from J, with 6 bases in between. CDR3 region: CATSRGASNTGELFF. The DNA for the CDR3 is TGTGCCACCAGCAGAGGGGCGTCGAACACCGGGGAGCTGTTTTTT.

The rearrangement joins TRBV28 to TRBJ1-4; TRBD1 might be the D (6 bases). V was cut by 2 bases and J by 11 bases, with 12 bases left in between. This CDR3 is built from 13 residues. Germline V gene data show CDR1 as MDHEN and CDR2 as SYDVKM. In nucleotides, the CDR3 is TGTGCCAGCAGTTTAGGGACCCAGGGGAAACTGTTTTTT. Translated: CASSLGTQGKLFF.

This clone was recorded once. V usage is TRBV28 and J usage is TRBJ1-2; the D gene is possibly TRBD1 (5 bases). Germline V CDR1 and CDR2: MDHEN, SYDVKM. This CDR3 is 14 amino acids long. V gave up 2 bases and J gave up 3 bases, with 10 bases separating them. The CDR3 DNA follows: TGTGCCAGCAGTTTACTCGCAGGGCACTATGGCTACACCTTC. Residues: CASSLLAGHYGYTF.

This CDR3 is CATSLRETGVGTDTQYF. CDR3 sequence (DNA): TGTGCCACCAGCCTACGAGAAACAGGGGTTGGGACAGATACGCAGTATTTT. The chain uses TRBV15 and TRBJ2-3, with 7 positions matching TRBD1. V shed 5 bases, J shed 3 bases, and the junction held 14 bases outside the gene matches. The CDR3 has 17 residues. Germline V CDR1 and CDR2: LNHNV, YYDKDF (reference sequence).

The chain links TRBV20-1 to TRBJ1-2, with no clear D. V was clipped by 5 bases and J by 11 bases, with 12 bases between them. The CDR3 sequence is 10 residues long. CDR1 and CDR2 from the germline V gene are DFQATT and SNEGSKA (reference sequence). The CDR3 DNA follows: TGCAGTGCTTTAGACCTGGAGTACACCTTC. Residues: CSALDLEYTF.

On this clone itself: Germline and junction disagree at one end, which may indicate a read error. The chain's CDR3 is CASSLVQGGTYDF. Written as DNA, the CDR3 is TGCGCCAGCAGCTTAGTTCAAGGAGGGACGTACGACTTC. This sequence joins TRBV5-1 and TRBJ2-5, with a tentative D call TRBD2 (6 bases). This CDR3 has 13 amino acids. In germline, CDR1 is SGHRS, CDR2 YFSETQ.

The chain couples TRBV9 to TRBJ1-3; 9 bases map to TRBD1. J lost 4 bases, V lost 0 bases, and 5 bases had no gene match. The CDR3 is made up of 16 amino acids. Germline CDR1 SGDLS, CDR2 YYNGEE. CDR3 amino acids: CASSVAFTGGGNTIYF. For the CDR3, the DNA is TGTGCCAGCAGCGTAGCTTTCACAGGGGGCGGAAACACCATATATTTT.

The chain recombines TRBV3-1 (or the pseudogene TRBV3-2) with TRBJ2-7, with 11 bases aligning to TRBD2. Per germline, CDR1 LGHDT and CDR2 YNNKEL (reference sequence). V trimming: 1 base; J trimming: 1 base; junction bases outside the gene matches: 6. There are 17 residues in the CDR3. The DNA for the CDR3 is TGTGCCAGCAGCCAAGTGCCCGGACTAGCGGGTTCCTACGAGCAGTACTTC. Translating gives CASSQVPGLAGSYEQYF.

J is TRBJ2-2 and V is TRBV4-1; D remains ambiguous. Germline CDR1 and CDR2: MGHRA and YSYEKL. V lost 4 bases to trimming and J lost 7 bases, with 10 bases between them. This CDR3 contains 13 residues. CDR3 bases: TGCGCCAGCAGCCGAAGCCCTGGCGGGGAGCTGTTTTTT. Its translation is CASSRSPGGELFF.

This chain connects TRBV15 to TRBJ2-7; 12 bases agree with TRBD2. Germline V gene lookup returns CDR1 LNHNV and CDR2 YYDKDF (reference sequence). The trim removed 2 bases at V and 0 bases at J, leaving 5 bases unmatched. The CDR3 spans 17 residues. Here the CDR3 reads CATSRLAGGDSSYEQYF. For the CDR3, the DNA is TGTGCCACCAGCAGACTAGCGGGAGGGGATAGCTCCTACGAGCAGTACTTC.

This CDR3 is CASSPSGRGVLNTQYF. The DNA for the CDR3 is TGTGCCAGCAGCCCTTCCGGGCGGGGGGTATTGAATACGCAGTATTTT. The chain carries TRBV7-7 and TRBJ2-3; 8 nucleotides align to TRBD2. The V gene end was trimmed by 5 bases and the J gene end by 7 bases; junction bases not matched to a gene: 14. The CDR3 is 16 amino acids. Germline assignment: CDR1 SSHAT and CDR2 FNYEAQ (reference sequence).

J is TRBJ2-7 and V is TRBV2, with 8 nucleotides matching TRBD2. This CDR3 has 15 residues. Germline-derived CDR1 and CDR2 are SNHLY and FYNNEI. J lost 0 bases, V lost 6 bases, and 7 bases had no gene match. In DNA, the CDR3 is TGTGCCAGCAGGGATACCGGGACTAGCTCCTACGAGCAGTACTTC. Protein: CASRDTGTSSYEQYF.

The chain employs TRBV4-2 and TRBJ2-3; 10 bases are a match to TRBD2. CDR3 size: 16 residues. The V gene end was trimmed by 1 base and the J gene end by 1 base; junction bases not matched to a gene: 2. Germline V gives CDR1 LGHNA, CDR2 YNFKEQ. CDR3 coding DNA: TGTGCCAGCAGCCAAGTTCTAGCGGGGGGCACAGATACGCAGTATTTT. Its translation is CASSQVLAGGTDTQYF.